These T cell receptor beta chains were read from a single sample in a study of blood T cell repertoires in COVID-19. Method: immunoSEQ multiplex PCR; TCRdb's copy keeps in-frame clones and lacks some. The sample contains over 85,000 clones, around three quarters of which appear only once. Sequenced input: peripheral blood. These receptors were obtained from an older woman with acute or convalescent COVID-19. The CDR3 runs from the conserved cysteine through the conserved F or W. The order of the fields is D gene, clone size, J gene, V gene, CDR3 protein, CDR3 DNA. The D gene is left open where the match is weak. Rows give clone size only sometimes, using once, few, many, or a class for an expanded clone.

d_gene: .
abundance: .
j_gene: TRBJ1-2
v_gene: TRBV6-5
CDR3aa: CASSTRGGIGYGYTF
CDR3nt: TGTGCCAGCAGCACACGGGGGGGAATCGGCTATGGCTACACCTTC

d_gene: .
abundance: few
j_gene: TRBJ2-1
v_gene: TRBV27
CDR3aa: CASSPSGGSAARSLYNEQFF
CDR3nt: TGTGCCAGCAGCCCCTCCGGAGGATCGGCAGCCCGCTCCTTATACAATGAGCAGTTCTTC

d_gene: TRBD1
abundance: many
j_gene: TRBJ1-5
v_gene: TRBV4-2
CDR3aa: CASSQPLRQGAPVQPQHF
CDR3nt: TGTGCCAGCAGCCAGCCCCTTCGCCAGGGGGCGCCTGTCCAGCCCCAGCATTTT

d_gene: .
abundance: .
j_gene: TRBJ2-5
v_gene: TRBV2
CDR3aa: CASRTALRETQYF
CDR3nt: TGTGCCAGCAGGACAGCCCTTCGGGAGACCCAGTACTTC

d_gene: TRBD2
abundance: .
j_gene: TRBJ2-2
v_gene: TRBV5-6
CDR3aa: CASSLSWRGGVGTGELFF
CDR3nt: TGTGCCAGCAGCTTATCTTGGCGGGGGGGCGTTGGCACCGGGGAGCTGTTTTTT

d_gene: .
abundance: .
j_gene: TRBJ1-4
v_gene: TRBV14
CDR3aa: CASSPTPGRGEEKLFF
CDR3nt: TGTGCCAGCAGCCCGACCCCCGGCAGGGGAGAAGAAAAACTGTTTTTT

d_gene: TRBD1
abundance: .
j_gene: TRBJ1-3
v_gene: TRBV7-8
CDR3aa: CASSLAPGQGIRSGNTIYF
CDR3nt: TGTGCCAGCAGCTTAGCCCCGGGACAGGGAATCCGCTCTGGAAACACCATATATTTT

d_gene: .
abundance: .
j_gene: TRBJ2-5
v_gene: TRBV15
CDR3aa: CATSRVGGVVSQYF
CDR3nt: TGTGCCACCAGCAGGGTCGGAGGGGTTGTCTCCCAGTACTTC

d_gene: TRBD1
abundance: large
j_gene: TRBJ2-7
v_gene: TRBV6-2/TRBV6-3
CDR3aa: CASSYTGQGAVWNEQYF
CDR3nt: TGTGCCAGCAGTTACACCGGACAGGGGGCGGTTTGGAACGAGCAGTACTTC

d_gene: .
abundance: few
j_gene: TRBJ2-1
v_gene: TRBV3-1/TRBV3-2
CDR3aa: CASSQVGQMLNEQFF
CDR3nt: TGTGCCAGCAGCCAAGTTGGACAGATGTTGAATGAGCAGTTCTTC

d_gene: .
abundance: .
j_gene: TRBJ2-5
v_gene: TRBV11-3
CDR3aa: CASSLGGRETQYF
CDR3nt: TGTGCCAGCAGCTTAGGAGGTCGGGAGACCCAGTACTTC

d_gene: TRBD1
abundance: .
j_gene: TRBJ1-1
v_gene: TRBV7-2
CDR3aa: CASSDRQGGNTEAFF
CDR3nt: TGTGCCAGCAGCGATAGACAGGGAGGTAACACTGAAGCTTTCTTT

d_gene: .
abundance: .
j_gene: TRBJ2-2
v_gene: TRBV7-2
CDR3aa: CASSFTSGISGELFF
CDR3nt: TGTGCCAGCAGCTTTACGTCGGGGATCTCCGGGGAGCTGTTTTTT

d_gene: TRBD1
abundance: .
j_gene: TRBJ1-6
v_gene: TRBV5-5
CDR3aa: CASSIGQGRNSPLHF
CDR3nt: TGTGCCAGCAGCATAGGACAGGGAAGGAATTCACCCCTCCACTTT

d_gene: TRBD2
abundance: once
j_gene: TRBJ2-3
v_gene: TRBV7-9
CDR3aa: CASSLAASGATDTQYF
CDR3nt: TGTGCCAGCAGCTTAGCAGCTAGCGGGGCCACAGATACGCAGTATTTT

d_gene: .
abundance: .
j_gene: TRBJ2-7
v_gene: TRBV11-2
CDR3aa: CASSLGRTYEQYF
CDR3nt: TGTGCCAGCAGCTTAGGCAGAACCTACGAGCAGTACTTC

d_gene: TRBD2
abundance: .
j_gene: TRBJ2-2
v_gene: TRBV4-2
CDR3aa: CASREAGETGELFF
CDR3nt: TGTGCCAGCAGAGAAGCGGGGGAGACCGGGGAGCTGTTTTTT

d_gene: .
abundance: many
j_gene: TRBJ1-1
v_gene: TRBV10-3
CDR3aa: CAIRPSDGRGNTEAFF
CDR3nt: TGTGCCATCAGACCTTCCGACGGTAGGGGGAACACTGAAGCTTTCTTT

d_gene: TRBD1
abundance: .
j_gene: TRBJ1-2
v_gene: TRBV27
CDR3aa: CASSFSGGANGYTF
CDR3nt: TGTGCCAGCAGTTTTTCAGGGGGCGCAAATGGCTACACCTTC

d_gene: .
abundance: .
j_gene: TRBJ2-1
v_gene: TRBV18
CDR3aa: CASSRGTSHEQFF
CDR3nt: TGTGCCAGCTCACGCGGGACTTCCCATGAGCAGTTCTTC

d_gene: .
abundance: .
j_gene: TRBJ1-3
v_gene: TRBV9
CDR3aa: CASSATGISGNTIYF
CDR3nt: TGTGCCAGCAGCGCCACAGGAATCTCTGGAAACACCATATATTTT

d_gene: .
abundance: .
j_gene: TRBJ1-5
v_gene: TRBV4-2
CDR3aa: CASSQPDQPQHF
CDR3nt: TGTGCCAGCAGCCAACCTGATCAGCCCCAGCATTTT

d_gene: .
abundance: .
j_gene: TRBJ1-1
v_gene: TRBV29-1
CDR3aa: CSVAILRGTTEAFF
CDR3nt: TGCAGCGTCGCCATCTTAAGGGGAACCACTGAAGCTTTCTTT

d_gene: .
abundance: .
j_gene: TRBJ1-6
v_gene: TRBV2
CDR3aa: CASRLTGFGNSPLHF
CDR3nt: TGTGCCAGCAGATTAACAGGTTTCGGAAATTCACCCCTCCACTTT

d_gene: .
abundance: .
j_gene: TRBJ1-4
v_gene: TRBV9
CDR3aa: CASSGGSPNEKLFF
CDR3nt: TGTGCCAGCAGCGGCGGGAGCCCGAATGAAAAACTGTTTTTT

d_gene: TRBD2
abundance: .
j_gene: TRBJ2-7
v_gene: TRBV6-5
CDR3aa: CASSLGLAGVEQYF
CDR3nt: TGTGCCAGCAGTCTGGGACTAGCGGGGGTCGAGCAGTACTTC

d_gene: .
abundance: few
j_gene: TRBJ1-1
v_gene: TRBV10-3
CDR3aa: CAISESVTEAFF
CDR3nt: TGTGCCATCAGTGAGTCCGTTACTGAAGCTTTCTTT

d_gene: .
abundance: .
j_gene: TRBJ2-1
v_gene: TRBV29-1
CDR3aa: CSVGEGEQFF
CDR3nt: TGCAGCGTGGGGGAGGGGGAACAGTTCTTC

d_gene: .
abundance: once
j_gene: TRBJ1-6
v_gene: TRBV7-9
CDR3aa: CASSPPGTKNSPLHF
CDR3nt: TGTGCCAGCAGCCCCCCCGGGACAAAAAATTCACCCCTCCACTTT

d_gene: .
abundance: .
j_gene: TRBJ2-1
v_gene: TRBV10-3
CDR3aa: CAISGGDRFTNEQFF
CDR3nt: TGTGCCATCAGTGGGGGGGACAGATTCACCAATGAGCAGTTCTTC

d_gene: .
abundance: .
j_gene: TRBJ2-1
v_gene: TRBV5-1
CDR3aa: CASSPPQGTYNEQFF
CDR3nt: TGCGCCAGCAGCCCCCCACAGGGTACCTACAATGAGCAGTTCTTC

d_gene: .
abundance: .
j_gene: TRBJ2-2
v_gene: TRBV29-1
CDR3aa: CSVDPRGTGELFF
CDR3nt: TGCAGCGTCGATCCGAGGGGGACCGGGGAGCTGTTTTTT

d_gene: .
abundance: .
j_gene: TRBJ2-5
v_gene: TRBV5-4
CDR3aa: CASRGALGETQYF
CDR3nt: TGTGCCAGCAGAGGGGCGCTGGGGGAGACCCAGTACTTC

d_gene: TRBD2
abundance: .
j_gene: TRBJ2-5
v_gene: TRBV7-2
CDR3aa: CASSSSGLKTQYF
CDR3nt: TGTGCCAGCAGCTCATCGGGACTAAAGACCCAGTACTTC

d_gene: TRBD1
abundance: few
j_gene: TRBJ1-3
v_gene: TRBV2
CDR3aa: CASRRDRLSGNTIYF
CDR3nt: TGTGCCAGCAGAAGGGACAGACTCTCTGGAAACACCATATATTTT

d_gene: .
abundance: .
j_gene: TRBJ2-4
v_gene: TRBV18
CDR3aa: CASSPGLDLAKNIQYF
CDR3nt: TGTGCCAGCTCACCGGGGCTGGATCTAGCCAAAAACATTCAGTACTTC